These T cell receptor beta chains were read from a single sample in a study of Graves' ophthalmopathy and Graves' hyperthyroidism. One entry per CDR3 protein results from TCRdb running MiXCR on the multiplex PCR reads. The sample holds about 400,000 distinct CDR3 sequences, 15% to 20% seen once. The sequenced sample consisted of peripheral blood. These receptors were taken from a young woman with Graves' ophthalmopathy. The CDR3 runs from the conserved cysteine through the conserved F or W. D genes are given only for firm matches. The size of a clone is reported for some rows only, either as once, few or many, or as a class for expanded clones.

V	D	J	size	DNA	CDR3
TRBV28	-	TRBJ2-3	many	TGTGCCAGCAGTTCTCCAGATACGCAGTATTTT	CASSSPDTQYF
TRBV7-9	TRBD1	TRBJ1-5	many	TGTGCCAGCAGCCCTGACAGGGGCCGCAATCAGCCCCAGCATTTT	CASSPDRGRNQPQHF
TRBV19	-	TRBJ1-1	-	TGTGCCAGTAGTATAGTGAGGGGTGAAGCTTTCTTT	CASSIVRGEAFF
TRBV28	-	TRBJ1-6	many	TGTGCCAGCAGTCCTGGAGGGGACTATAATTCACCCCTCCACTTT	CASSPGGDYNSPLHF
TRBV6-5	-	TRBJ2-5	many	TGTGCCAGCAGTTACTATCTTCAGGGTACCGACCAAGAGACCCAGTACTTC	CASSYYLQGTDQETQYF
TRBV5-1	-	TRBJ2-2	many	TGCGCCAGCAGCCACCGTCAGCGGTACACCGGGGAGCTGTTTTTT	CASSHRQRYTGELFF
TRBV6-1	-	TRBJ2-7	many	TGTGCCAGCGGCGACAGTTGGTACGAGCAGTACTTC	CASGDSWYEQYF
TRBV12-3/TRBV12-4	TRBD2	TRBJ2-7	-	TGTGCCAGCAGCACTACCGGGACTAGCGCAGGCGAGCAGTACTTC	CASSTTGTSAGEQYF
TRBV14	-	TRBJ2-5	many	TGTGCCAGCAGCCAGAACGTGGTGGGGACCCAGTACTTC	CASSQNVVGTQYF
TRBV30	-	TRBJ1-1	many	TGTGCCTGGAACGGGGTGAACACTGAAGCTTTCTTT	CAWNGVNTEAFF
TRBV19	-	TRBJ1-1	many	TGTGCCAGTAGTATTATAGGTCTGAACACTGAAGCTTTCTTT	CASSIIGLNTEAFF
TRBV12-5	-	TRBJ1-1	many	TGTGCTAGTGGTTTGACAGCAAACACTGAAGCTTTCTTT	CASGLTANTEAFF
TRBV6-1	-	TRBJ2-7	-	TGTGCCAGCAGTCGAGCGGACAACTACGAGCAGTACTTC	CASSRADNYEQYF
TRBV3-1	-	TRBJ1-6	many	TGTGCCAGCAGCCAAGTATCGGGGAGAGGTAATTCACCCCTCCACTTT	CASSQVSGRGNSPLHF
TRBV7-2	-	TRBJ2-7	-	TGTGCCAGCAGCTCCAGTGTTTTGACGGGGGAGCAGTACTTC	CASSSSVLTGEQYF
TRBV5-1	TRBD1	TRBJ1-2	many	TGCGCCAGCAGCTCCCTCGGGACAGGGGAGGGCTATGGCTACACCTTC	CASSSLGTGEGYGYTF
TRBV28	-	TRBJ2-7	-	TGTGCCAGCAGCCGAACGGGATTACTCTACGAGCAGTACTTC	CASSRTGLLYEQYF
TRBV7-2	-	TRBJ1-1	-	TGTGCCAGCAACAAAGGGGGGGGCTACACTGAAGCTTTCTTT	CASNKGGGYTEAFF
TRBV28	TRBD1	TRBJ1-6	many	TGTGCCAGCAGTTTATTTGGTTTGGGACAGGGGGCAAGGCTTGCGAATTCACCCCTCCACTTT	CASSLFGLGQGARLANSPLHF
TRBV2	TRBD1	TRBJ2-5	-	TGTGCCAGCAGTGAAAGCTGGACAGGGGGACGGGAGACCCAGTACTTC	CASSESWTGGRETQYF
TRBV5-1	-	TRBJ1-1	few	TGCGCCAGCAGCCGGGACGCTGGTGAAGCTTTCTTT	CASSRDAGEAFF
TRBV11-2	TRBD2	TRBJ2-7	-	TGTGCCAGCAGCTCCGGACTAGCGGGATGGTACGAGCAGTACTTC	CASSSGLAGWYEQYF
TRBV19	TRBD1	TRBJ1-1	once	TGTGCCAGTAGTATAGAACCGGGACAGGCAACTGAAGCTTTCTTT	CASSIEPGQATEAFF
TRBV28	-	TRBJ1-1	many	TGTGCCAGCAGTTTGGGAGGGGCCCTGAACACTGAAGCTTTCTTT	CASSLGGALNTEAFF
TRBV24-1	TRBD1	TRBJ2-2	many	TGTGCCACCAGTGATTTGGGCAGACAGGGCCTCACCGGGGAGCTGTTTTTT	CATSDLGRQGLTGELFF
TRBV12-3/TRBV12-4	-	TRBJ1-1	many	TGTGCCAACAGGGCGATGAACACTGAAGCTTTCTTT	CANRAMNTEAFF
TRBV6-1	-	TRBJ2-7	many	TGTGCCAGCAGGGCCGGGACGGGCTTCTACGAGCAGTACTTC	CASRAGTGFYEQYF
TRBV6-4	TRBD2	TRBJ2-3	many	TGTGCCAGCAGTGACTCTAGCGGGGGGGCCAATACGCAGTATTTT	CASSDSSGGANTQYF
TRBV6-5	-	TRBJ1-6	many	TGTGCCAGCAACGCGAGGAGCTCCTATAATTCACCCCTCCACTTT	CASNARSSYNSPLHF
TRBV20-1	-	TRBJ2-5	many	TGCAGTGCCAGCCCGGGGGAAGAGACCCAGTACTTC	CSASPGEETQYF
TRBV27	-	TRBJ1-1	many	TGTGCCAGCAGTTTCAGGGCTGGCACTGAAGCTTTCTTT	CASSFRAGTEAFF
TRBV6-5	TRBD1	TRBJ2-2	many	TGTGCCAGCAGTTTTACGACAGGGTGGGACACCGGGGAGCTGTTTTTT	CASSFTTGWDTGELFF
TRBV6-2/TRBV6-3	TRBD1	TRBJ2-7	many	TGTGCCAGCAGTCACCCGGGACAGGATTACGAGCAGTACTTC	CASSHPGQDYEQYF
TRBV5-1	-	TRBJ1-2	many	TGCGCCAGCAGCTTGGAGTCCGGCCTTAATGGCTACACCTTC	CASSLESGLNGYTF
TRBV6-2/TRBV6-3	TRBD1	TRBJ1-1	many	TGTGCCAGCACTTTACCACAGGGGGCGAAAGACACTGAAGCTTTCTTT	CASTLPQGAKDTEAFF
TRBV6-5	TRBD2	TRBJ2-3	many	TGTGCCAGCAGTTACTTCGGGGGGGCAGCCACAGATACGCAGTATTTT	CASSYFGGAATDTQYF
TRBV4-3	TRBD2	TRBJ2-7	many	TGCGCCAGCAGCCAAAGTCGGGGGGGATCCTACGAGCAGTACTTC	CASSQSRGGSYEQYF
TRBV7-2	-	TRBJ2-3	many	TGTGCCAGCAGCTTATCGTTTGGCGGGAACACAGATACGCAGTATTTT	CASSLSFGGNTDTQYF
TRBV27	-	TRBJ1-3	-	TGTGCCAGCAGTTTAGGGTCCCCCGCGAGCTCTGGAAACACCATATATTTT	CASSLGSPASSGNTIYF
TRBV11-2	TRBD1	TRBJ1-2	many	TGTGCCAGCAGCTCTCCTAGGAGGGGGGACAGGGGTGGCTACACCTTC	CASSSPRRGDRGGYTF
TRBV28	-	TRBJ2-5	-	TGTGCCAGCAGCAGAATGACAGAGGGTCAAGAGACCCAGTACTTC	CASSRMTEGQETQYF